This T cell receptor (beta chain) was obtained from a study of T-cell reconstitution after alpha-beta-depleted transplantation in children. General observations from the study: At one year after transplant, newly produced T cells mostly accounted for T-cell counts and diversity. After transplant, high TCRbeta diversity at day 60 in some patients arose from surviving recipient T cells and thymic progenitors. Where alpha-beta T cells came from about two months after transplant was reportedly several hundred expanded graft clones.

This clonotype turned up a few times. The antigen is unknown. Unique molecular identifiers featured in how the TCRbeta library was prepared. Each CDR3 protein is one row after TCRdb ran MiXCR on the PCR reads. Of 700,000 to 850,000 distinct CDR3 sequences in the sample, approximately 15% were seen once. With 0 bases clipped from V and 3 bases from J, the junction kept 13 bases outside the gene matches. Germline-derived CDR1 and CDR2 are LNHDA and SQIVND (reference sequence). The length of the CDR3 is 18 residues. The origin of this receptor is a male patient younger than 18 who had a stem cell transplant for acute lymphoblastic leukemia, so the T cells may come from the graft donor. The sequenced sample was PBMCs, mostly from graft donor cells, obtained 360 days after TCRalphabeta/CD19-depleted stem cell transplant. The chain links TRBV19 to TRBJ2-5; 7 nucleotides align to TRBD2. The CDR3 is CASSIDAGALPREETQYF. CDR3 sequence (DNA): TGTGCCAGTAGTATAGATGCGGGAGCATTGCCGAGAGAAGAGACCCAGTACTTC.